This TCR beta chain was captured in a study of T cell responses to AZD1222 COVID-19 vaccine. V shed 2 bases and J shed 0 bases, with 5 bases lying between them. Germline lookup yields CDR1 MNHEY and CDR2 SVGEGT. The CDR3 length is 14 residues. Study observations and caveats: Clonal diversity may have been underestimated in mostly white British donors. Spike-wide coverage was observed for vaccine-associated CD4 TCRs, with dominant responses at 160-218 and 743-854.

A word on this clone: Its antigen is as yet unknown.

Clones were read by immunoSEQ multiplex PCR, and TCRdb kept only the in-frame ones, dropping some. The sample has approximately 150,000 clones; roughly 93% are singletons. Sequenced material: peripheral blood, taken on day 0 of AZD1222 vaccination. This receptor was taken from an adult in good health. This rearrangement joins TRBV6-2 or TRBV6-3 to TRBJ1-5, with D possibly being TRBD1 (5 bases). CDR3 protein: CASSYRGSNQPQHF. The DNA for the CDR3 is TGTGCCAGCAGTTACAGGGGTAGCAATCAGCCCCAGCATTTT.